This entry lists 18 T cell receptor beta chains sequenced from one sample in a study of OX40 agonist ivuxolimab in advanced cancers. The table came from immunoSEQ multiplex PCR; TCRdb's copy has only in-frame clones and leaves some out. The sample lists over 65,000 clones, 70% to 85% occurring once. The starting material was CD4+ or CD8+ T cells sorted from blood, obtained in a trial of the OX40 agonist ivuxolimab. Receptor source: an adult with an advanced solid tumor such as melanoma, head and neck, liver or kidney cancer.

This clone was recorded once. The chain uses TRBV11-3 and TRBJ2-2; TRBD1 agrees at 8 bases. The CDR3 length is 16 residues. Per the germline V gene, CDR1 is SGHNT and CDR2 is YENEEA. V shed 4 bases and J 1 base; nucleotides not matched to a gene: 5. The CDR3 DNA sequence: TGTGCCAGCAGCTCTAGGACAGGGCGGAACACCGGGGAGCTGTTTTTT. It translates to CASSSRTGRNTGELFF.

The CDR3 DNA is TGTGCCAGCAAGCACTCCTTCTACGAGCAGTACTTC. It codes for CASKHSFYEQYF. The chain combines TRBV2 with TRBJ2-7; D is undetermined. Germline lookup yields CDR1 SNHLY and CDR2 FYNNEI. This CDR3 region has 12 residues. V was clipped by 7 bases and J by 3 bases, with 10 bases between them. Drawing the rest from reference TRBV2 and TRBJ2-7, the complete variable domain is EPEVTQTPSHQVTQMGQEVILRCVPISNHLYFYWYRQILGQKVEFLVSFYNNEISEKSEIFDDQFSVERPDGSNFTLKIRSTKLEDSAMYFCASKHSFYEQYFGPGTRLTVT.

On this clone: A junction boundary mismatches the germline segment, possibly from a read error. The V and J genes are TRBV7-2 and TRBJ2-7, with TRBD2 matching 10 bases. CDR3 length: 15 residues. The V gene's germline CDR1 is SGHTA and CDR2 FQGNSA. CDR3 bases: TGTGCCAGCAGCTTAGGAGCGGGGGGGTCCTTCGAGCAGTACTTC. This codes for CASSLGAGGSFEQYF. The full variable domain, in which reference TRBV7-2 and TRBJ2-7 provide the parts outside the CDR3, is GAGVSQSPSNKVTEKGKDVELRCDPISGHTALYWYRQSLGQGLEFLIYFQGNSAPDKSGLPSDRFSAERTGGSVSTLTIQRTQQEDSAVYLCASSLGAGGSFEQYFGPGTRLTVT.

The chain couples TRBV19 to TRBJ2-1, with 8 bases that match TRBD1. CDR1 is LNHDA, CDR2 SQIVND, per germline (reference sequence). Trimming removed 3 bases from V and 10 bases from J; junction bases left unmatched: 8. This CDR3 comprises 14 residues. The CDR3: CASSMAPGGGEQFF. CDR3 coding DNA: TGTGCCAGTAGTATGGCTCCAGGGGGCGGCGAGCAGTTCTTC. Together with reference TRBV19 and TRBJ2-1, the CDR3 gives the full variable domain: DGGITQSPKYLFRKEGQNVTLSCEQNLNHDAMYWYRQDPGQGLRLIYYSQIVNDFQKGDIAEGYSVSREKKESFPLTVTSAQKNPTAFYLCASSMAPGGGEQFFGPGTRLTVL.

This chain joins TRBV11-1 and TRBJ2-1, with no clear D. This CDR3 is built from 16 residues. Trimming shortened V by 1 base and J by 0 bases, and 10 bases separated the two germline ends. Germline V lookup: CDR1 SGHAT, CDR2 FQDESV (reference sequence). This CDR3 is CASSLGSPSSYNEQFF. The CDR3 DNA reads TGTGCCAGCAGCTTAGGGAGTCCAAGCTCCTACAATGAGCAGTTCTTC.

This clone was seen a single time. V gene TRBV14 combines with J gene TRBJ2-1; 11 nucleotides align to TRBD2. The V gene end was trimmed by 4 bases and the J gene end by 4 bases; junction bases not matched to a gene: 6. This CDR3 contains 16 residues. CDR1 is SGHDN, CDR2 FVKESK, per germline. CDR3 amino acids: CASSPLLAGVYNEQFF. CDR3 nucleotides: TGTGCCAGCAGCCCTTTACTAGCGGGGGTATACAATGAGCAGTTCTTC.

The chain is built from TRBV5-5 and TRBJ2-1; the match to TRBD1 covers 8 bases. The germline V gene encodes CDR1 SGHKS and CDR2 YYEKEE (reference sequence). There are 15 residues in the CDR3. V shed 5 bases and J 6 bases; nucleotides not matched to a gene: 10. CDR3 protein: CASRRGQGNLNEQFF. CDR3 sequence (DNA): TGTGCCAGCAGGAGAGGACAGGGCAACCTCAATGAGCAGTTCTTC.

The chain is built from TRBV18 and TRBJ1-2; tentatively, D is TRBD1 (5 bases). V was shortened by 6 bases and J by 5 bases, with 13 bases between the two germline ends. The germline gives CDR1 KGHSH, CDR2 LQKENI. This CDR3 is 13 amino acids long. The CDR3 protein is CASSMGPEYGYTF. The CDR3 bases are TGTGCCAGCTCCATGGGGCCTGAATATGGCTACACCTTC.

The chain uses TRBV20-1 and TRBJ2-5; possible D gene TRBD1, 6 bases. The germline V gene encodes CDR1 DFQATT and CDR2 SNEGSKA (reference sequence). The CDR3 length is 11 residues. V lost 6 bases to trimming and J lost 4 bases, with 9 bases between them. CDR3: CSAGQLETQYF. The CDR3 nucleotides are TGCAGTGCAGGACAGTTAGAGACCCAGTACTTC.

V and J are TRBV19 and TRBJ2-5; 7 nucleotides match TRBD2. Germline CDR1 reads LNHDA; CDR2 reads SQIVND (reference sequence). The junction had 7 bases not matched to a gene; V was cut back by 4 bases and J by 5 bases. This CDR3 has 14 amino acids. The CDR3 bases are TGTGCCAGTAGTAGGGGGGGAGGGGAGGAGACCCAGTACTTC. This encodes CASSRGGGEETQYF.

The chain employs TRBV18 and TRBJ1-1; possible D gene TRBD1, 5 bases. The V end was cut by 4 bases, the J end by 7 bases, with 13 bases between. Germline CDR1 and CDR2: KGHSH and LQKENI. This CDR3 comprises 13 residues. CDR3 bases: TGTGCCAGCTCACGCGCGGGGCAGAGTGAAGCTTTCTTT. This translates into CASSRAGQSEAFF.

A note on this clone: The sample contains more than one DNA sequence encoding this CDR3. The chain couples TRBV6-1 to TRBJ2-3; 10 bases are a match to TRBD2. Looked up from germline, CDR1 is MNHNS and CDR2 is SASEGT. The CDR3 consists of 14 residues. The V segment lost 6 bases and the J segment 3 bases; nucleotides outside the gene matches: 3. The CDR3 loop reads CASSYSGGTDTQYF. DNA for the CDR3: TGTGCCAGCAGCTATAGCGGGGGGACAGATACGCAGTATTTT.

V gene TRBV11-2 combines with J gene TRBJ1-1, with TRBD1 matching over 8 bases. Germline V gene lookup returns CDR1 SGHAT and CDR2 FQNNGV. V lost 4 bases to trimming and J lost 6 bases; unmatched junction nucleotides: 16. This CDR3 spans 17 amino acids. CDR3 sequence: CASSYYGQGHQRAEAFF. In DNA, the CDR3 is TGTGCCAGCAGCTATTATGGACAGGGCCACCAACGGGCTGAAGCTTTCTTT.

V is TRBV30 and J is TRBJ1-5; TRBD1 matches 8 bases. Germline assignment: CDR1 GTSNPN and CDR2 SVGIG (reference sequence). The CDR3 is made up of 12 amino acids. Trimming cost V 1 base and J 8 bases; bases outside gene matches: 1. CDR3 protein: CAWSAGGEPQHF. The DNA of the CDR3 is TGTGCCTGGAGTGCAGGGGGCGAGCCCCAGCATTTT. The variable domain in full, completed from reference TRBV30 and TRBJ1-5, reads SQTIHQWPATLVQPVGSPLSLECTVEGTSNPNLYWYRQAAGRGLQLLFYSVGIGQISSEVPQNLSASRPQDRQFILSSKKLLLSDSGFYLCAWSAGGEPQHFGDGTRLSIL.

This clone was picked up one time. The rearrangement joins TRBV28 to TRBJ2-7; D might be TRBD2 (6 bases). Germline CDR1 is MDHEN and CDR2 is SYDVKM. V was cut by 3 bases and J by 5 bases, with 17 bases left in between. CDR3 length: 15 amino acids. This CDR3 reads CASSLPGVETHEQYF. The CDR3 DNA sequence: TGTGCCAGCAGTTTGCCGGGAGTTGAGACTCACGAGCAGTACTTC.

The DNA of the CDR3 is TGTGCCAGCAGCTTGGGGGACAGCGCCTACGAGCAGTACTTC. Protein sequence: CASSLGDSAYEQYF. The chain carries TRBV7-2 and TRBJ2-7; 7 bases fit TRBD1. CDR3 length equals 14 residues. The junction had 4 bases not matched to a gene; V was cut back by 3 bases and J by 2 bases. The germline CDR1 and CDR2 sequences are SGHTA and FQGNSA.

For the CDR3, the DNA is TGTGCCAGCGTTGGGACAGGACTCAACACTGAAGCTTTCTTT. This sequence encodes CASVGTGLNTEAFF. The chain carries TRBV28 and TRBJ1-1; 8 bases are a match to TRBD1. Trimming removed 8 bases from V and 2 bases from J; junction bases left unmatched: 7. CDR1 and CDR2 (germline): MDHEN, SYDVKM. The CDR3 runs to 14 residues.

The chain recombines TRBV30 with TRBJ1-6, with D unclear. CDR3 length equals 16 residues. The germline V gene encodes CDR1 GTSNPN and CDR2 SVGIG (reference sequence). V lost 1 base, J lost 5 bases, and 15 bases lay in between. The CDR3 region has the DNA TGTGCCTGGAGTGCAATCGGACGTTCCGATAATTCACCCCTCCACTTT. Its protein is CAWSAIGRSDNSPLHF.